Reported below is one T cell receptor (beta chain). Its matching antigen is unknown. Every TCR library consumed 3,000 to 4,500 ng of total RNA. With the 5' RACE reads reprocessed, TCRdb shows one record per CDR3 protein and no DNA. The table lists nearly 450,000 distinct CDR3 sequences, with 2% to 2.5% in the top ten. This record belongs to a study of monozygotic twins with inflammatory bowel disease. Whole-study results and caveats: None of the different T cell subtypes could be distinguished from one another.

The CDR3 is made up of 19 amino acids. Germline values: CDR1 DFQATT, CDR2 SNEGSKA (reference sequence). The TCR sequence derives from a human donor with ulcerative colitis or Crohn's disease, or a healthy co-twin of an affected twin (not recorded which). Source material: blood. This chain links TRBV20-1 with TRBJ1-1; checking the TCRdb D call of TRBD1 is not possible without DNA. The CDR3 spells CSAREPGQGINWRHTEAFF.